Below, 10 T cell receptor beta chains from the same sample are listed, as sequenced in a study of cytomegalovirus exposure and HLA in healthy donors. It was with 60 Vbeta and 13 Jbeta primers that the PCR ran. The method was immunoSEQ multiplex PCR; TCRdb's version includes in-frame clones alone and lacks a portion of them. The sample comprises under 200,000 clones, around 74% of which are singletons, and roughly 1.4% rests with the top ten. The sequenced sample consisted of PBMCs. All receptors come from a man aged 18 to 30 in good health and CMV-seronegative.

The chain carries TRBV7-2 and TRBJ2-3; 7 bases are shared with TRBD2. The V gene's germline CDR1 is SGHTA and CDR2 FQGNSA. The trim removed 6 bases at V and 14 bases at J, leaving 11 bases unmatched. The CDR3 spans 12 residues. CDR3 coding DNA: TGTGCCAGCAGTTCTTCCCCGGGGGGTTTGTATTTT. This translates into CASSSSPGGLYF.

V and J are TRBV27 and TRBJ1-2; D unresolved. The CDR3 is 15 amino acids. The V gene's germline CDR1 is MNHEY and CDR2 SMNVEV (reference sequence). The germline V and J ends were trimmed by 6 bases and 4 bases, with 18 bases remaining between them. This CDR3 reads CASSPRAGRSYGYTF. In DNA, the CDR3 is TGTGCCAGCAGCCCTAGGGCGGGGAGAAGCTATGGCTACACCTTC.

The chain joins TRBV6-1 to TRBJ2-1, with D possibly matching TRBD2 (6 bases). Trimming cost V 5 bases and J 7 bases, with 12 bases left between them. From germline, CDR1 is MNHNS and CDR2 SASEGT. The CDR3 runs to 13 residues. CDR3: CASSRTAGNEQFF. The CDR3 DNA reads TGTGCCAGCAGTCGAACGGCGGGGAATGAGCAGTTCTTC.

This clone is a singleton in its sample. The chain joins TRBV10-1 to TRBJ2-1; 10 nucleotides match TRBD2. CDR3 length: 17 amino acids. Germline CDR1 is WNHNN and CDR2 is SYGVQD (reference sequence). With V trimmed by 0 bases and J by 2 bases, 4 bases remained unmatched. The CDR3 protein is CASSESLAGDAYNEQFF. The CDR3 nucleotides are TGCGCCAGCAGTGAGTCTCTAGCGGGAGACGCCTACAATGAGCAGTTCTTC.

Only a few counts were recorded for this clone. The chain couples TRBV5-1 to TRBJ2-5; TRBD1 matches at 10 bases. J lost 4 bases, V lost 4 bases, and 4 bases had no gene match. Per germline, CDR1 SGHRS and CDR2 YFSETQ. The CDR3 is 14 residues long. In DNA form, the CDR3 reads TGCGCCAGCAGCAGGGACAGGGGTGTAGAGACCCAGTACTTC. It specifies CASSRDRGVETQYF. Together with reference TRBV5-1 and TRBJ2-5, the CDR3 gives the full variable domain: KAGVTQTPRYLIKTRGQQVTLSCSPISGHRSVSWYQQTPGQGLQFLFEYFSETQRNKGNFPGRFSGRQFSNSRSEMNVSTLELGDSALYLCASSRDRGVETQYFGPGTRLLVL.

The chain combines TRBV4-1 with TRBJ2-2; 10 nucleotides line up with TRBD2. The junction had 10 bases not matched to a gene; V was cut back by 4 bases and J by 5 bases. Germline CDR1 and CDR2: MGHRA and YSYEKL. The CDR3 extends over 17 amino acids. CDR3 sequence reads: CASSPLEREGRTGELFF. CDR3 in DNA: TGCGCCAGCAGCCCCCTCGAGCGGGAGGGCCGGACCGGGGAGCTGTTTTTT.

J is TRBJ1-5 and V is TRBV27; TRBD1 aligns across 10 bases. The germline V gene encodes CDR1 MNHEY and CDR2 SMNVEV (reference sequence). The CDR3 is 14 amino acids. Trimming cost V 7 bases and J 6 bases; bases outside gene matches: 6. CDR3 in amino acids: CASTMTGGVQPQHF. CDR3 in DNA: TGTGCCAGCACCATGACAGGGGGCGTTCAGCCCCAGCATTTT.

This chain joins TRBV4-1 and TRBJ2-6; the D gene is possibly TRBD2 (5 bases). The germline V and J ends were trimmed by 0 bases and 0 bases, with 6 bases remaining between them. The CDR3 runs 16 residues. The germline V gene has CDR1 MGHRA and CDR2 YSYEKL. The CDR3 loop reads CASSQDRGSGANVLTF. The CDR3 DNA follows: TGCGCCAGCAGCCAAGATCGGGGCTCTGGGGCCAACGTCCTGACTTTC.

J is TRBJ2-3 and V is TRBV7-2; 10 bases align to TRBD2. The length of the CDR3 is 16 residues. J lost 6 bases, V lost 1 base, and 7 bases had no gene match. Per the germline V gene, CDR1 is SGHTA and CDR2 is FQGNSA. CDR3: CASSLVAGGQMDTQYF. In DNA, the CDR3 is TGTGCCAGCAGCTTAGTAGCGGGAGGACAAATGGATACGCAGTATTTT.

The chain is built from TRBV7-2 and TRBJ2-5; 8 bases align to TRBD2. V was pared by 5 bases and J by 4 bases, with 9 bases of the junction left unmatched. The CDR3 runs to 15 residues. Germline V gene lookup returns CDR1 SGHTA and CDR2 FQGNSA. CDR3 sequence reads: CASSPAGVGRETQYF. The CDR3 nucleotides are TGTGCCAGCAGCCCAGCGGGAGTGGGGAGAGAGACCCAGTACTTC. Supplemented by reference TRBV7-2 and TRBJ2-5, the full variable domain reads GAGVSQSPSNKVTEKGKDVELRCDPISGHTALYWYRQSLGQGLEFLIYFQGNSAPDKSGLPSDRFSAERTGGSVSTLTIQRTQQEDSAVYLCASSPAGVGRETQYFGPGTRLLVL.